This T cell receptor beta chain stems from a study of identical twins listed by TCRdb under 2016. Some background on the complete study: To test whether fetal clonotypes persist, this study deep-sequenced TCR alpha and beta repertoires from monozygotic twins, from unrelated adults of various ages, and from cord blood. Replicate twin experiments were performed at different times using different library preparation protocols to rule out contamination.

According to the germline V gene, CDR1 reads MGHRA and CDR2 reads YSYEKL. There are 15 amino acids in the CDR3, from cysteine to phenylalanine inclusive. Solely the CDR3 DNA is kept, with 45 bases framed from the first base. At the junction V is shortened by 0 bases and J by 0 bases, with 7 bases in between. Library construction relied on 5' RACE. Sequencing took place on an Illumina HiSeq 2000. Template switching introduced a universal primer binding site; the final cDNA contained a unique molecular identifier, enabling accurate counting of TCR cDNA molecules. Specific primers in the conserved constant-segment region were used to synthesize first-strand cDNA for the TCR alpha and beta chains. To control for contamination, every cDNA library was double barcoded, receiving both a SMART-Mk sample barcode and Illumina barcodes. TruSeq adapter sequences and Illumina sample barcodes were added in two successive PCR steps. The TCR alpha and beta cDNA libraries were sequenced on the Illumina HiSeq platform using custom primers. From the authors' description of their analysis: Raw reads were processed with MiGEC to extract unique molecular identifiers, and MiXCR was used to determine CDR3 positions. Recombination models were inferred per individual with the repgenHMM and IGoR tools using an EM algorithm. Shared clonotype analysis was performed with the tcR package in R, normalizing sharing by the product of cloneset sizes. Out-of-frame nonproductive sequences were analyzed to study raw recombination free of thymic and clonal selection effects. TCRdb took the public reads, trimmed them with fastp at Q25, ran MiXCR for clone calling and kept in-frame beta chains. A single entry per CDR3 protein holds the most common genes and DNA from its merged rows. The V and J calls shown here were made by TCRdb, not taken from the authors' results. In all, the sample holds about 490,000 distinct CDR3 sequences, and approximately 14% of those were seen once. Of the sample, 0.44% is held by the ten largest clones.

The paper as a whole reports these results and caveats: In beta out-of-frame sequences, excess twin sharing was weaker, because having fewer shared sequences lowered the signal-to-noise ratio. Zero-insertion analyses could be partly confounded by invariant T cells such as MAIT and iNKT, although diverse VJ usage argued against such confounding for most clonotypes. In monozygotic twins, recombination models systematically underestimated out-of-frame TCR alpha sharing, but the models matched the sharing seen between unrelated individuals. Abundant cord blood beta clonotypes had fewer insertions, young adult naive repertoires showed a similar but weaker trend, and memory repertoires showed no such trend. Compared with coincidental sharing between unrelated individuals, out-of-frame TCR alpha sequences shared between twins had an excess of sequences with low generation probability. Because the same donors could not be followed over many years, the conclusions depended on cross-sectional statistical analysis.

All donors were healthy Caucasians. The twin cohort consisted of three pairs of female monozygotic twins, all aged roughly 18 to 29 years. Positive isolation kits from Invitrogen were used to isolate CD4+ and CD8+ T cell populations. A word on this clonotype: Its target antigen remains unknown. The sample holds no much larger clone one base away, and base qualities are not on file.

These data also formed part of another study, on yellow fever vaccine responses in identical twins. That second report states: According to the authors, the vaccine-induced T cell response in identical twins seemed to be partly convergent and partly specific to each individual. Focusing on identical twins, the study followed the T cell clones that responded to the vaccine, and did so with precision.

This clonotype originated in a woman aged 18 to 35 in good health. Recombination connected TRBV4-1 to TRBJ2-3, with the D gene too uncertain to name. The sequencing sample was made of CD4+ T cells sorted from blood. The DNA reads TGCGCCAGCAGCCAAGATCGGCTAAGCACAGATACGCAGTATTTT. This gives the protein CASSQDRLSTDTQYF.